The entry below describes one T cell receptor (beta chain). What it binds is not known. Profiled with immunoSEQ multiplex PCR; TCRdb holds only in-frame clones, not every one. The sample holds fewer than 40,000 clones; 60% to 75% are singletons and the top ten take approximately 5%. This sample was taken from a study of radiotherapy plus CTLA-4 blockade in lung cancer. General study findings and limits: Together with interferon-beta, which increased in serum after radiation, early dynamic changes in blood T cell clones were reportedly the best predictors of response.

Germline assignment: CDR1 SGHNT and CDR2 YYREEE (reference sequence). V dropped 4 bases and J dropped 5; count of bases not matched to a gene: 17. CDR3 length: 17 amino acids. The sample consisted of peripheral blood, taken from a patient treated with radiotherapy plus ipilimumab. The chain has TRBV5-4 and TRBJ1-2; 7 bases map to TRBD1. The TCR was taken from a human donor with non-small cell lung cancer whose response to radiotherapy plus ipilimumab could not be evaluated. The CDR3 bases are TGTGCCAGCAGCCCGGGCGAACAGGGGCTAGGAGCTTATGGCTACACCTTC. This sequence encodes CASSPGEQGLGAYGYTF.